This T cell receptor beta chain was sequenced during a study of shared clonotypes between healthy human individuals (TCRdb year 2020). Regarding the complete study: The cohort included a few men and a couple of women between 18 and 49 years of age. Leukapheresis yielded between about 0.85 and 10 billion PBMCs per donor. For each donor, CD4 naive and CD4 memory were each given three plates, CD8 naive was given two plates, and CD8 memory was given one plate. To estimate repertoire size and how much clonotypes are shared between individuals, the study performed deep sequencing of blood TCR repertoires from a few healthy adults. Different laboratories and diverse techniques were used to prepare libraries and sequence TCR repertoires, to increase sequencing depth and limit assay-specific biases.

The CDR3, cysteine through phenylalanine, is 14 amino acids long. This entry keeps only the CDR3 DNA: 42 bases, framed from base 1. V drops 5 bases and J drops 3 bases, leaving 13 bases in between. Via the germline V gene, CDR1 is SNHLY and CDR2 FYNNEI. General study outcomes and caveats: Sampling was limited to blood, and TCR repertoires in tissue likely differ from TCR repertoires in blood. Based on pairwise subsampling, the degree of clonotype sharing among donors was expected to be affected by sequencing depth. Even with the large sequencing depth, rarefaction of the sorted-subset datasets indicated that sequencing was incomplete. Estimated clonotype richness was generally larger for naive than for memory subsets. Compared with non-shared clonotypes, clonotypes shared by all four sorted-subset donors had higher generation probabilities. Around 5% of naive CD4, 3.5% of naive CD8, around 2.3% of memory CD4, and 0.4% of memory CD8 clonotypes were shared across several donors. Because the study included only a small number of donors, the genetic and exposure-history diversity represented was limited.

The donors were healthy, HIV-negative adults who had no recently reported acute infections or vaccinations. Every donor was a Caucasian adult residing in Nashville, Tennessee, USA. Magnetic negative selection was used to enrich CD4+ T cells, after which naive cells were positively selected on CD45RA and the negative fraction became the memory subset. Blood was collected by leukapheresis, and PBMCs were isolated by Ficoll-Histopaque density gradient centrifugation and then cryopreserved in liquid nitrogen vapor phase. Purity and quantity of every magnetically sorted T cell population were checked by analytical flow cytometry. From each sorted fraction, genomic DNA was isolated and quantified by UV absorbance on a Nanodrop 2000c. This clone was recorded once. The antigen this receptor binds is unknown. The input lacks base qualities; no much larger clone sits a single base away. Using the deep immunoSEQ assay, TCR CDR3 regions were amplified from genomic DNA by multiplex PCR. For each cell subset, the extracted genomic DNA was distributed evenly across all wells of several immunoSEQ 96-well plates, and each plate served as one replicate. For sorted subsets, around 200 ng genomic DNA, equal to 30,000 or so T cell genomes, was loaded into each replicate PCR. Purified libraries were quantified with a Qubit 3.0 fluorometer, sized on a Bioanalyzer 2100, and re-quantified with the KAPA Library Quantification kit. Every immunoSEQ 96-well plate was sequenced on a separate single-read 150-cycle Illumina NextSeq 550 flow cell. In the paper's pipeline: Because only junctional sequences without quality scores were contained in the immunoSEQ output, filtering matching that applied to full-length reads could not be performed. To assign V/J genes and CDR3, sequences were annotated using PyIR, a Python wrapper for IgBLAST v1.9, with IMGT germline references. Any read was removed if the V/J assignment was weak (E-value above 1e-6), the CDR3 was missing, or the read contained stop codons, out-of-frame junctions, or ambiguous translated residues. A V3J clonotype was defined by an identical inferred V gene, J gene, and CDR3 amino acid sequence. The percentage overlap between two repertoires was calculated by dividing the number of shared unique clonotypes by the size of the smaller repertoire. RTK rarefaction, the Chao1 estimator, and Recon v2.1 estimates of unobserved clonotypes were used to assess repertoire richness. Generation probabilities were computed with OLGA for all TCRbeta clonotypes obtained by the gDNA method from several donors. TCRdb mirrors the immuneACCESS table, restricted to in-frame sequences. Some clones are absent from its copies; in checked studies, under half trace to an unresolved V gene, and the reason for the others is unknown. That table gives V, J and clone size, and the DNA gave D and trimming. The sample table holds about 600,000 clones, of which about 96% were seen once. The ten largest clones capture around 0.057% of the sample.

This sequence uses TRBV2 and TRBJ2-5; the D gene cannot be resolved beyond TRBD1 or TRBD2, each matching 5 bases. The origin of this receptor is a woman in her twenties or thirties in good health. Material: naive CD4+ T cells sorted from blood. Sample cell subset or site, as interpreted from the label and publication: CD45RA+ positively selected. The DNA is as follows: TGTGCCAGCAGTAAAATAGGGACGAAAGAGACCCAGTACTTC. Its product reads: CASSKIGTKETQYF. The reference TRBV2 and TRBJ2-5 proteins fill in what lies around the CDR3, so the full variable domain reads EPEVTQTPSHQVTQMGQEVILRCVPISNHLYFYWYRQILGQKVEFLVSFYNNEISEKSEIFDDQFSVERPDGSNFTLKIRSTKLEDSAMYFCASSKIGTKETQYFGPGTRLLVL.